The following is a T cell receptor beta chain sequence with its context. Its antigen is not yet known. The input lacks base qualities; no much larger clone sits a single base away. The immunoSEQ Assay was the method used to sequence TCRbeta CDR3 regions. After extraction, genomic DNA underwent amplification by bias-controlled multiplex PCR, followed by high-throughput sequencing. The authors' analysis ran thus. To quantify the absolute abundance of each unique TCRbeta CDR3 region, sequences were collapsed and filtered. T cell fraction was estimated by normalization of TCRbeta template counts to usable DNA, with usable DNA being measured through amplification of reference genes present in all nucleated cells. Repertoire TCRs were annotated as SARS-CoV-2-specific by exact matching of V gene, CDR3 amino acid sequence and J gene to a known reactive TCR set. The reference SARS-CoV-2 TCR set came from MIRA and was filtered for enrichment in COVID-19-positive ImmuneCODE repertoires, removing public or cross-reactive TCRs. Using the MIRA antigens, annotated TCRs were further analysed by specific ORF or by position within an ORF. Breadth was defined as the number of annotated unique rearrangements divided by the total number of unique productive rearrangements, and depth was defined as the summed frequency of the annotated unique rearrangements. TCR breadth was compared between groups using two-sided Wilcoxon rank-sum tests. TCRdb's version of the immuneACCESS table is confined to in-frame rearrangements and falls short of the full clone set. An unresolved V gene accounts for under half of the shortfall where checked; the remainder is of unknown origin. V and J calls and clone size are those listed in that table; D and trimming were worked out from the DNA. For this sample there are about half a million clones; approximately 90% appear just once. The ten most abundant clones make up approximately 1.7% of the sample.

V is pared back by 4 bases and J by 0 bases, with 4 bases lying between the germline termini. From the cysteine through the phenylalanine, the CDR3 covers 12 amino acids. The sequence is cut down to CDR3 DNA, 36 bases in frame from base 1. CDR1 SGHRS and CDR2 YFSETQ are derived from the germline V gene. This entry belongs to a study of Ad26.COV2.S vaccination and SARS-CoV-2 variants (dated by TCRdb to the early 2020s). Turning to the overall study: Donors in the vaccine arm were drawn from COV1001, a phase I-IIa trial of Ad26.COV2.S in healthy adults that was multicentre, randomized, double-blind and placebo-controlled. A total of 32 samples were included in the TCR-sequenced set, comprising around 19 Ad26.COV2.S vaccine recipients, 5 placebo recipients and 8 SARS-CoV-2 convalescent individuals. Ad26.COV2.S was given intramuscularly at 5x10^10 or 1x10^11 viral particles, as a single shot or as two shots 56 days apart. Blinding of investigators to trial group allocation was maintained during experiments and outcome assessment. TCRbeta repertoire sequencing was used to assess the specificity and breadth of SARS-CoV-2-reactive T cell receptors after Ad26.COV2.S vaccination. Trial participants were randomized into five groups of five, in which low-dose or high-dose Ad26.COV2.S was given once or twice, or placebo was given on both occasions.

This specimen's treatment or condition label, interpreted: around 19 received Ad26.COV2.S at low or high dose, single or two shots; roughly 5 received placebo; per-sample allocation not given. Repertoires of vaccine and placebo recipients were sequenced from samples taken on day 63 after the first injection. Cohort 1b enrolled 20 to 30 adults aged 18-55 years at a single site in Boston, USA, between 29 July and 7 August 2020. As a vaccine, Ad26.COV2.S was a replication-incompetent adenovirus type 26 vector that expressed a prefusion-stabilized SARS-CoV-2 spike protein derived from the original Wuhan strain. General study outcomes and caveats: The authors noted that total T cell responses may have been underestimated by the TCR breadth and depth analyses. The study was not powered to compare responses between vaccine doses or regimens. Non-spike TCR breadth was comparable between vaccine and placebo recipients, consistent with the vaccine containing only spike. Spike-specific TCR breadth was higher in Ad26.COV2.S recipients than in placebo recipients (P = 0.0014). Substantial breadth of spike-specific CD8+ and CD4+ T cell responses was reported after vaccination.

This sequence originates from a person between 18 and 65 years old who received the Ad26.COV2.S COVID-19 vaccine or a placebo. The chain is encoded by TRBV5-1 joined to TRBJ2-5, with the D segment identity uncertain. The starting material was peripheral blood, obtained in a trial of Ad26.COV2.S vaccine versus placebo. The CDR3 amino acid sequence is: CASSEHQETQYF. The DNA sequence reads TGCGCCAGCAGCGAACACCAAGAGACCCAGTACTTC.